This T cell receptor beta chain stems from a study of Ad26.COV2.S vaccination and SARS-CoV-2 variants. Notes on the study in general: Comparability of non-spike TCR breadth was observed across vaccine and placebo recipients.

Repertoires were generated with immunoSEQ multiplex PCR, while TCRdb's copy carries only in-frame clones and drops some. The sample has about 430,000 clones, 75% to 95% seen once. On this clone: As yet, its antigen is unknown.

Trimming shortened V by 2 bases and J by 5 bases, and 13 bases separated the two germline ends. The CDR3 extends over 15 amino acids. CDR1 is MNHNY and CDR2 is SVGAGI in the germline V gene (reference sequence). Stated treatment: 15 to 20 received Ad26.COV2.S at low or high dose, single or two shots; 5 received placebo; per-sample allocation not given. Samples came from day 63 after the first vaccine or placebo injection. The sequenced sample was peripheral blood, obtained in a trial of Ad26.COV2.S vaccine versus placebo. The clonotype was recovered from a person aged 18 to 65 who received the Ad26.COV2.S COVID-19 vaccine or a placebo. The V and J genes are TRBV6-6 and TRBJ1-5, with a possible D match to TRBD1 (6 bases). In DNA, the CDR3 is TGTGCCAGCAGTTACCAGGGCGAGGGGGATCAGCCCCAGCATTTT. Its translation is CASSYQGEGDQPQHF.